The 7 T cell receptor beta chains below were found in one sample sequenced in a study of shared clonotypes between healthy human individuals. Here immunoSEQ multiplex PCR was the method, and the copy in TCRdb shows in-frame clones only, minus some. The sample yields fewer than 800,000 clones, roughly 94% seen once. Naive CD8 cells, CD45RO-negative and positively selected for CCR7, excluded terminally differentiated effector memory CD45RA+ cells. Sequences were obtained from naive CD8+ T cells sorted from blood. The receptor source for this set is a man aged 25-40 years in good health.

V and J are TRBV9 and TRBJ2-2; 8 bases are shared with TRBD1. CDR3 length: 19 residues. Trimming cost V 0 bases and J 1 base; bases outside gene matches: 11. Germline V lookup: CDR1 SGDLS, CDR2 YYNGEE. The CDR3 reads CASSVEIVGGTGNTGELFF. The CDR3 DNA is TGTGCCAGCAGCGTAGAAATCGTTGGTGGGACAGGGAACACCGGGGAGCTGTTTTTT.

The count of this clone is one. This clone may be a read error of a much larger clone one base away. The sample contains more than one DNA sequence encoding this CDR3. V is TRBV28 and J is TRBJ2-7, with D perhaps matching TRBD1 (6 bases). V lost 9 bases and J lost 2, with 11 bases in between. Germline CDR1 and CDR2: MDHEN and SYDVKM. The CDR3 spans 12 residues. This chain's CDR3 is CASRDMTYEQYF. The DNA for the CDR3 is TGTGCCAGTAGGGACATGACCTACGAGCAGTACTTC.

The chain carries TRBV28 and TRBJ2-7; TRBD1 matches 7 bases. The CDR3 loop spans 16 amino acids. CDR1 MDHEN and CDR2 SYDVKM come from the germline V gene. The junction had 11 bases not matched to a gene; V was cut back by 5 bases and J by 1 base. In DNA, the CDR3 is TGTGCCAGCAGTCCGCGGACAGGCCACCCTTCCTACGAGCAGTACTTC. It codes for CASSPRTGHPSYEQYF.

This chain uses TRBV9 with TRBJ2-2; the match to TRBD2 covers 7 bases. This CDR3 has 16 amino acids. Trimming removed 0 bases from V and 0 bases from J; junction bases left unmatched: 2. Germline CDR1 and CDR2: SGDLS and YYNGEE. The CDR3 reads CASSVASGTNTGELFF. CDR3 sequence (DNA): TGTGCCAGCAGCGTAGCGAGCGGGACGAACACCGGGGAGCTGTTTTTT.

The chain links TRBV9 to TRBJ1-1, with D uncertain. Germline V gives CDR1 SGDLS, CDR2 YYNGEE. This CDR3 is built from 13 residues. The V gene lost 0 bases and the J gene lost 6 bases, with 9 bases spanning the gap. CDR3 bases: TGTGCCAGCAGCGTAGTAATGAGGGCTGAAGCTTTCTTT. This sequence encodes CASSVVMRAEAFF.

The chain couples TRBV7-9 to TRBJ2-7, with D possibly matching TRBD2 (5 bases). V lost 3 bases to trimming and J lost 7 bases, with 25 bases between them. This CDR3 is built from 17 residues. CDR1 SEHNR and CDR2 FQNEAQ come from the germline V gene (reference sequence). This CDR3 reads CASSFLNSRTKPGEQYF. In DNA, the CDR3 is TGTGCCAGCAGCTTTCTGAATAGCAGGACGAAACCGGGGGAGCAGTACTTC.

V gene TRBV7-9 combines with J gene TRBJ2-1; D gene unclear. This CDR3 is built from 13 residues. Looked up from germline, CDR1 is SEHNR and CDR2 is FQNEAQ (reference sequence). Trimming left V 4 bases short and J 7 bases short, with 11 bases between. CDR3 DNA: TGTGCCAGCAGCTCCCGTGGCGGAAATGAGCAGTTCTTC. It translates to CASSSRGGNEQFF.